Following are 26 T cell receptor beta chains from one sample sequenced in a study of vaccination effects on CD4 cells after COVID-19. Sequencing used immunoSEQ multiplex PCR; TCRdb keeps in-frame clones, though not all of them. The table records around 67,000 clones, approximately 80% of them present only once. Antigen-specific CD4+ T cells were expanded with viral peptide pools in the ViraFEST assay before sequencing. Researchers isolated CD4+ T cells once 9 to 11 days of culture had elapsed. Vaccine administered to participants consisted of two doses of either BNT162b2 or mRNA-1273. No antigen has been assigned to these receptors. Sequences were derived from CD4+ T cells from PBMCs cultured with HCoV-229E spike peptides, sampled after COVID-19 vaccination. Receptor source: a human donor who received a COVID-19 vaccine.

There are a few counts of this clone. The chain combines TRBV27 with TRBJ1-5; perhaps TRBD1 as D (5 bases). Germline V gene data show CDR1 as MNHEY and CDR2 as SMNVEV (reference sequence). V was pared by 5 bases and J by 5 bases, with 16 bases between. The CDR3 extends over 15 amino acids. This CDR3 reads CASSPSTQGYQPQHF. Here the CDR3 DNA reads TGTGCCAGCAGTCCCTCAACCCAGGGCTATCAGCCCCAGCATTTT.

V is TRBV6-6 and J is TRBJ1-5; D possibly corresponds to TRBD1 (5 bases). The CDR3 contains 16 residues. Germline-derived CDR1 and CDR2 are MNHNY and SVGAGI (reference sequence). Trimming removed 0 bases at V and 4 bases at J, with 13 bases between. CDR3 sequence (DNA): TGTGCCAGCAGTTACTCAAGGGGAGGAGGAAATCAGCCCCAGCATTTT. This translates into CASSYSRGGGNQPQHF.

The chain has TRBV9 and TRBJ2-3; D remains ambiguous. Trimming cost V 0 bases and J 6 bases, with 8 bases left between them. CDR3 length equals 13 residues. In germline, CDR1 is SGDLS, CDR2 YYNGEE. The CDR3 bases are TGTGCCAGCAGCGTAGACTCTGGGGATACGCAGTATTTT. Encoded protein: CASSVDSGDTQYF.

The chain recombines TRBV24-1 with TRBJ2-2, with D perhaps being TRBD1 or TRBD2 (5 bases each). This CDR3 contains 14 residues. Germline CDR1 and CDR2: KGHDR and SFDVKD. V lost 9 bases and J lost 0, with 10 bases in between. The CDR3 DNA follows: TGTGCCACCCAGGGACGGACGAACACCGGGGAGCTGTTTTTT. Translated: CATQGRTNTGELFF.

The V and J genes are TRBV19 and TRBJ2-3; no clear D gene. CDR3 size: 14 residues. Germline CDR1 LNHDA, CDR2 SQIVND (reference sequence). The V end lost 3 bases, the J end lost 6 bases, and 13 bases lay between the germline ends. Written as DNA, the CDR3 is TGTGCCAGTAGTATTGTTGCGTCCGGGGATACGCAGTATTTT. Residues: CASSIVASGDTQYF.

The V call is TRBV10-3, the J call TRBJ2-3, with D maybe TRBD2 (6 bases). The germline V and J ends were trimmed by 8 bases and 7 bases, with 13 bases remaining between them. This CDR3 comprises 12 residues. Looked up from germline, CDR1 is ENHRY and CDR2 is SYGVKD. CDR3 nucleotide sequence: TGTGCCATCTCGCCTGGGGGGAATACGCAGTATTTT. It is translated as CAISPGGNTQYF.

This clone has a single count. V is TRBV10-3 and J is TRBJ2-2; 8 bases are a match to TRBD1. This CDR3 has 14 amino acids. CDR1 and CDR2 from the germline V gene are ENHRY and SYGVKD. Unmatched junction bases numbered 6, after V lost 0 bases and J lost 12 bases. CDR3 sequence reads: CAISESGQGPKLFF. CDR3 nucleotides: TGTGCCATCAGTGAGTCCGGACAGGGCCCAAAGCTGTTTTTT.

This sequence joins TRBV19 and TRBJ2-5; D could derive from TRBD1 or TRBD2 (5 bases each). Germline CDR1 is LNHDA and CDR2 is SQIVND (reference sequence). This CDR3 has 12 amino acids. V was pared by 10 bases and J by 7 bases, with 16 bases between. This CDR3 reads CATSRGGLTQYF. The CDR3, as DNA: TGTGCCACCTCACGGGGCGGCCTGACCCAGTACTTC.

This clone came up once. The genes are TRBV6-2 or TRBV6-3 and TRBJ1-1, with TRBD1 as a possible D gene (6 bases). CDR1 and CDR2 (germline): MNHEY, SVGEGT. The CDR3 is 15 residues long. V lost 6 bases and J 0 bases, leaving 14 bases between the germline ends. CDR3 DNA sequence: TGTGCCAGCAGCCCAAGGACAGCCGTGAACACTGAAGCTTTCTTT. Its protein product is CASSPRTAVNTEAFF.

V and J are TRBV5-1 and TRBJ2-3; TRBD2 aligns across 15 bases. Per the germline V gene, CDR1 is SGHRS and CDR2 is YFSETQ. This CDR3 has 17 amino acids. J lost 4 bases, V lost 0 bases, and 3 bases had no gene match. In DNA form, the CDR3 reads TGCGCCAGCAGCTTGGATGGACTAGCGGGGGGGCCAGATACGCAGTATTTT. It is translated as CASSLDGLAGGPDTQYF.

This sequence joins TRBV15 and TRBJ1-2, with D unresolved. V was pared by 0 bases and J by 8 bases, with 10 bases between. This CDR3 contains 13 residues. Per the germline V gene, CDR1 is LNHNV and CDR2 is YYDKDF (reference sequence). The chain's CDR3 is CATSRDPSGGYTF. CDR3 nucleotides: TGTGCCACCAGCAGAGACCCTTCCGGGGGCTACACCTTC.

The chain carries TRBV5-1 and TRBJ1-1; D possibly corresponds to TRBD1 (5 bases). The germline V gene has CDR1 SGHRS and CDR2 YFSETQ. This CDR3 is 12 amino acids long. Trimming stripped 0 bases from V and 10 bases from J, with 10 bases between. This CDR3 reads CASSLDGGGAFF. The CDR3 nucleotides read TGCGCCAGCAGCTTGGACGGTGGGGGAGCTTTCTTT.

CDR3 DNA sequence: TGCGCCAGCAGCCCGGCCCGGCCCCAACAAGAGACCCAGTACTTC. This sequence encodes CASSPARPQQETQYF. V usage is TRBV5-1 and J usage is TRBJ2-5; D call uncertain. The CDR3 consists of 15 residues. Germline-derived CDR1 and CDR2 are SGHRS and YFSETQ. Trimming removed 4 bases at V and 2 bases at J, with 15 bases between. Full variable domain (remainder filled in from reference TRBV5-1 and TRBJ2-5): KAGVTQTPRYLIKTRGQQVTLSCSPISGHRSVSWYQQTPGQGLQFLFEYFSETQRNKGNFPGRFSGRQFSNSRSEMNVSTLELGDSALYLCASSPARPQQETQYFGPGTRLLVL.

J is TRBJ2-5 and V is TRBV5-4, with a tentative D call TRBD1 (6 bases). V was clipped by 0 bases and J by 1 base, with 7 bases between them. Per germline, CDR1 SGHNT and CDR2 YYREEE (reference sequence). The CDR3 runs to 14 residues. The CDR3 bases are TGTGCCAGCAGCTTGGGGGACATCCAAGAGACCCAGTACTTC. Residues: CASSLGDIQETQYF.

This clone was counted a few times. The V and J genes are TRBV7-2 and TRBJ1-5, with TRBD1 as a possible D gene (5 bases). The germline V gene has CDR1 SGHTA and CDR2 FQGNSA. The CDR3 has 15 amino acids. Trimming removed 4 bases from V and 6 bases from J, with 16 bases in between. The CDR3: CASSYLAGGGQPQHF. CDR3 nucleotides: TGTGCCAGCAGCTACCTTGCGGGCGGGGGTCAGCCCCAGCATTTT.

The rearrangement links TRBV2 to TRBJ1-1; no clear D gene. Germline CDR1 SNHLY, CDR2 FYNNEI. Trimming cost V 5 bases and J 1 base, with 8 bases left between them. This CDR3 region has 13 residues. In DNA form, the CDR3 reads TGTGCCAGCAGTCTAATAGGGAACACTGAAGCTTTCTTT. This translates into CASSLIGNTEAFF.

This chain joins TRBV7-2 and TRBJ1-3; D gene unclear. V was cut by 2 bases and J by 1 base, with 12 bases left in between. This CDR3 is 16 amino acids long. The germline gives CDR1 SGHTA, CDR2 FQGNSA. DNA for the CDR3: TGTGCCAGCAGCTTATACGCCTCCAGTTCTGGAAACACCATATATTTT. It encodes CASSLYASSSGNTIYF.

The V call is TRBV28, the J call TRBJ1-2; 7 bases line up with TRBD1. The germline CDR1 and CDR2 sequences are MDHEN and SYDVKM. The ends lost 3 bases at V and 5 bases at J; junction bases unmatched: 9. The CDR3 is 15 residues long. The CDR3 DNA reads TGTGCCAGCAGTTTCGTAGGGACAGATGATTATGGCTACACCTTC. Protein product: CASSFVGTDDYGYTF.

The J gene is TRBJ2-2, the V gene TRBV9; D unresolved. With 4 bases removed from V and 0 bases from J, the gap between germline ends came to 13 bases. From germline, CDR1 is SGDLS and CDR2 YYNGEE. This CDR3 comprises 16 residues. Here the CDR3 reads CASSPRIGANTGELFF. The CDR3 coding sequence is TGTGCCAGCAGCCCCCGGATAGGAGCGAACACCGGGGAGCTGTTTTTT.

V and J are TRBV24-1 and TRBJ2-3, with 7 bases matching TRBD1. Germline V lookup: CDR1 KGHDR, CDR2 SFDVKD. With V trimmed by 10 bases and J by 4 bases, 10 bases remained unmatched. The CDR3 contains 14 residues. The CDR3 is CATSSTGPPDTQYF. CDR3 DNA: TGTGCCACTAGCTCGACAGGGCCCCCAGATACGCAGTATTTT.

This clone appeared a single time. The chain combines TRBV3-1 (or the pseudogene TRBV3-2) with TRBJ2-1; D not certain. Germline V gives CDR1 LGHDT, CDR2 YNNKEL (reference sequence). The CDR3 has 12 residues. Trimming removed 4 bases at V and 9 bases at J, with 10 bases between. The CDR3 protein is CASSRLSGEQFF. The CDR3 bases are TGTGCCAGCAGCCGCCTTTCAGGTGAGCAGTTCTTC.

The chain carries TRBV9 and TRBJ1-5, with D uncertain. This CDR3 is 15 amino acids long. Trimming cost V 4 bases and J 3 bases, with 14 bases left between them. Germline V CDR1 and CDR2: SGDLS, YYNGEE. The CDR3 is CASSPRPDTNQPQHF. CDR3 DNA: TGTGCCAGCAGCCCTCGGCCCGATACCAATCAGCCCCAGCATTTT.

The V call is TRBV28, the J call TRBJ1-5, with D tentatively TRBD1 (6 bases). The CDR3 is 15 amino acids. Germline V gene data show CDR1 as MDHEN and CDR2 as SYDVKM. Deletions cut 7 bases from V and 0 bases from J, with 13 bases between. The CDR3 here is CASTLGGGSNQPQHF. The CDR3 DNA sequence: TGTGCCAGCACCTTAGGGGGGGGTAGCAATCAGCCCCAGCATTTT. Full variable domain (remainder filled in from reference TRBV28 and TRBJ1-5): DVKVTQSSRYLVKRTGEKVFLECVQDMDHENMFWYRQDPGLGLRLIYFSYDVKMKEKGDIPEGYSVSREKKERFSLILESASTNQTSMYLCASTLGGGSNQPQHFGDGTRLSIL.

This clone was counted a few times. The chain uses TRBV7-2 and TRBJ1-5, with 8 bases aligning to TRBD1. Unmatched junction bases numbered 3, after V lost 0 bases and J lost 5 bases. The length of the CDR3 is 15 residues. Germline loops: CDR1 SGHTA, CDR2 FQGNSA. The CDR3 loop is CASSLADREYQPQHF. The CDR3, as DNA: TGTGCCAGCAGCTTAGCGGACAGGGAGTATCAGCCCCAGCATTTT. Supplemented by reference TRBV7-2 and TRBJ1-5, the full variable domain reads GAGVSQSPSNKVTEKGKDVELRCDPISGHTALYWYRQSLGQGLEFLIYFQGNSAPDKSGLPSDRFSAERTGGSVSTLTIQRTQQEDSAVYLCASSLADREYQPQHFGDGTRLSIL.

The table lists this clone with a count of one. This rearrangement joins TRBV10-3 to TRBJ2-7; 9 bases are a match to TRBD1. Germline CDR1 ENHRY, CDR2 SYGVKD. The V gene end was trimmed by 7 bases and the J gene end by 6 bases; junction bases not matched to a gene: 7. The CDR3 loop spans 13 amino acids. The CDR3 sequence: CAIIDGQGSEQYV. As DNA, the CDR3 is TGTGCCATCATTGATGGACAGGGGTCCGAGCAGTACGTC.

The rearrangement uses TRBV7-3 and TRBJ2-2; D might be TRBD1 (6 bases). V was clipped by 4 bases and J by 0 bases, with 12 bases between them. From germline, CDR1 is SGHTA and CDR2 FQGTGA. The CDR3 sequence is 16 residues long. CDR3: CASSSQQGANTGELFF. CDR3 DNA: TGTGCCAGCAGCTCTCAACAGGGCGCGAACACCGGGGAGCTGTTTTTT.